The entry below describes one T cell receptor beta chain. Its specificity is unknown. V shed 3 bases and J shed 2 bases, with 17 bases lying between them. The CDR3 loop spans 16 amino acids. The germline V gene has CDR1 SGHRS and CDR2 YFSETQ. The data stem from a study of CD8 T cells in Susac syndrome. Study results and limitations: The CD4+ T cell repertoires in Susac syndrome did not show any clonal expansion.

An input of 0.5 to 1 ug of RNA was subjected to reverse transcription using random hexamers. Using its own MiXCR run on the immunoSEQ multiplex PCR reads, TCRdb lists one record per CDR3 protein. The sample has 200,000 to 250,000 distinct CDR3 sequences, 94% seen once; the top ten hold around 0.16%. The TCR was taken from a human donor with Susac syndrome. Specimen: CD4+ T cells from PBMCs. This chain connects TRBV5-1 to TRBJ1-2; D call uncertain. The CDR3 sequence is CASSSGVVGMNYGYTF. DNA for the CDR3: TGCGCCAGCAGCTCTGGGGTAGTCGGAATGAACTATGGCTACACCTTC. The full variable domain, with the rest looked up from reference TRBV5-1 and TRBJ1-2, is KAGVTQTPRYLIKTRGQQVTLSCSPISGHRSVSWYQQTPGQGLQFLFEYFSETQRNKGNFPGRFSGRQFSNSRSEMNVSTLELGDSALYLCASSSGVVGMNYGYTFGSGTRLTVV.